The rows below give T cell receptor beta chains drawn from one sample of a study of CD8 T cells in ankylosing spondylitis. TCRdb used MiXCR to reprocess the 5' RACE reads, holding one entry per CDR3 protein. The sample holds 250,000 to 300,000 distinct CDR3 sequences, roughly 18% seen once. Source material: blood, either unsorted or a sorted T cell fraction (not recorded which). The receptors here all came from a male donor with ankylosing spondylitis or in good health (not recorded which). CDR3s include the opening cysteine and the closing phenylalanine or tryptophan.

j_call | v_call | cdr3_aa
TRBJ2-1 | TRBV3-1 | CASSQEPGTGYNEQFF
TRBJ1-1 | TRBV25-1 | CASGHRGRGTEAFF
TRBJ1-1 | TRBV5-1 | CASSLGTANTEAFF
TRBJ2-7 | TRBV9 | CASSVSGAREQYF
TRBJ2-3 | TRBV9 | CASSVAGGAGEKDTQYF
TRBJ1-1 | TRBV20-1 | CSARDITDTEAFF
TRBJ2-1 | TRBV29-1 | CSVGSYNEQFF
TRBJ2-7 | TRBV4-3 | CASSQEYGRTDRGTYEQYF
TRBJ1-2 | TRBV29-1 | CSVRSVYGYTF
TRBJ2-3 | TRBV24-1 | CATSDLRGSDTQYF
TRBJ2-7 | TRBV4-1 | CASSQDQGGGSEQYF
TRBJ1-1 | TRBV25-1 | CASSLGGGFGHTEAFF
TRBJ2-1 | TRBV10-2 | CASRPDRGPYNEQFF
TRBJ1-5 | TRBV7-9 | CASSLHGKVPQHF
TRBJ1-2 | TRBV5-5 | CASRIRTALNYGYTF
TRBJ2-6 | TRBV29-1 | CSGPSYSRTGANVLTF
TRBJ2-5 | TRBV25-1 | CASINLGQETQYF
TRBJ1-4 | TRBV27 | CASSWTGYSEKLFF
TRBJ2-7 | TRBV7-9 | CASSETSGSYEQYF
TRBJ2-6 | TRBV20-1 | CSARDHHGGESNVLTF
TRBJ2-2 | TRBV6-1 | CASSEVPGTGELFF
TRBJ2-1 | TRBV29-1 | CSVGSDLESSYNEQFF
TRBJ1-5 | TRBV12-3/TRBV12-4 | CASTPGTDSNQPQHF
TRBJ2-1 | TRBV4-1 | CASSQGLAVGDEQFF
TRBJ2-1 | TRBV27 | CASSSLTSGLYNEQFF
TRBJ1-2 | TRBV19 | CASSLLRTGDYGYTF
TRBJ2-7 | TRBV7-9 | CASSFGLGTSGNSEQYF
TRBJ2-1 | TRBV20-1 | CSARQLAGDYNEQFF
TRBJ2-5 | TRBV5-1 | CASSLERGWGETQYF
TRBJ2-7 | TRBV27 | CASHGGTYEQYF
TRBJ1-1 | TRBV29-1 | CSVGFGGPEAFF
TRBJ2-1 | TRBV12-3/TRBV12-4 | CASSTPGTSGRAYNEQFF
TRBJ2-7 | TRBV6-5 | CASSYSIEQDYEQYF
TRBJ2-1 | TRBV12-3/TRBV12-4 | CASSLAAGGFNEQFF
TRBJ2-2 | TRBV5-4 | CASSSGTSGPLGELFF
TRBJ2-7 | TRBV14 | CASSHILYRYEQYF
TRBJ2-1 | TRBV12-3/TRBV12-4 | CASSPDRDYNEQFF
TRBJ2-3 | TRBV4-3 | CASSQARADTQYF
TRBJ2-5 | TRBV11-2 | CASSLGLF
TRBJ2-1 | TRBV4-3 | CASSQDAVAGDNEQFF
TRBJ1-1 | TRBV29-1 | CSVVTGGTEAFF
TRBJ1-3 | TRBV4-3 | CASSQDTGDSGNTIYF
TRBJ2-5 | TRBV20-1 | CSARSGETQYF
TRBJ2-5 | TRBV12-3/TRBV12-4 | CASRPGTRGETQYF
TRBJ2-1 | TRBV7-2 | CASSSPGDKYNEQFF
TRBJ2-1 | TRBV7-8 | CASSGRTSGSDEQFF
TRBJ2-7 | TRBV20-1 | CSARGSTNSYEQYF
TRBJ2-1 | TRBV29-1 | CSVESTSGRAYNEQFF
TRBJ2-2 | TRBV6-2/TRBV6-3 | CASRETGGNSGELFF
TRBJ2-2 | TRBV6-2/TRBV6-3 | CASSYSIRGHDTGELFF
TRBJ2-5 | TRBV5-6 | CASSLGRGGTQETQYF
TRBJ1-2 | TRBV10-3 | CAISEGEGLGYTF
TRBJ2-7 | TRBV7-8 | CASSPSRWNSYEQYF
TRBJ2-1 | TRBV11-1 | CASSPLAGDRDEQFF
TRBJ2-6 | TRBV11-1 | CASSLVDRASGANVLTF
TRBJ2-7 | TRBV5-1 | CASSQEGDEQYF
TRBJ2-1 | TRBV12-5 | CASGLPDSGRAYNEQFF
TRBJ2-5 | TRBV24-1 | CATTADRGEETQYF
TRBJ2-5 | TRBV10-3 | CAISESGGIQETQYF